The source of this T cell receptor beta chain is a study of Ad26.COV2.S vaccination and SARS-CoV-2 variants. Study-level information: By the intramuscular route, Ad26.COV2.S was given once, or twice 56 days apart. The study's findings and limits: Total responses of T cells may have been underestimated by the analyses of TCR breadth and depth. Post-vaccination spike-specific CD8+ and CD4+ T cell responses reportedly had substantial breadth.

Treatment given: around 19 received Ad26.COV2.S at low or high dose, single or two shots; 5 received placebo; per-sample allocation not given. Following the first vaccine or placebo injection, samples were taken on day 63. Ad26 vector vaccine expressed Wuhan-strain SARS-CoV-2 spike. As to this clone: Its antigen remains unknown.

The assay was immunoSEQ multiplex PCR, and TCRdb's table has in-frame clones only and misses some. In the table there are a few hundred thousand clones, about 90% of which are singletons. V dropped 3 bases and J dropped 8; count of bases not matched to a gene: 9. This CDR3 region has 16 residues. Germline V gene sequence: CDR1 ENHRY, CDR2 SYGVKD. The material sequenced was peripheral blood, taken in a trial of Ad26.COV2.S vaccine versus placebo. V gene TRBV10-3 combines with J gene TRBJ2-1; 11 positions match TRBD2. The sequence was collected from a person aged 18 to 59 who received the Ad26.COV2.S COVID-19 vaccine or a placebo. The CDR3 DNA follows: TGTGCCATCAGTGAATCTCTAGCGGGAGGTTTACATGAGCAGTTCTTC. Its translation: CAISESLAGGLHEQFF.